This T cell receptor beta chain was profiled in a study of blood T cell repertoires in COVID-19. Overall study context: PBMCs, B-cell-depleted T cells, or T cells provided the cDNA or gDNA that made up the material.

Sequenced by immunoSEQ multiplex PCR; TCRdb stores in-frame clones only, minus some. This table holds fewer than 250,000 clones, about 83% found once. This clone has only a few counts. Sample: peripheral blood. This receptor was obtained from a man between 50 and 59 years old with active or convalescent COVID-19.

CDR3 loop: CASSPPRDFKNEQFF. The CDR3 DNA is TGTGCCAGCAGTCCACCCCGGGACTTCAAAAATGAGCAGTTCTTC. V usage is TRBV6-5 and J usage is TRBJ2-1; perhaps TRBD2 as D (6 bases). This CDR3 is built from 15 residues. CDR1 and CDR2 from the germline V gene are MNHEY and SVGAGI. Trimming left V 5 bases short and J 7 bases short, with 18 bases between.